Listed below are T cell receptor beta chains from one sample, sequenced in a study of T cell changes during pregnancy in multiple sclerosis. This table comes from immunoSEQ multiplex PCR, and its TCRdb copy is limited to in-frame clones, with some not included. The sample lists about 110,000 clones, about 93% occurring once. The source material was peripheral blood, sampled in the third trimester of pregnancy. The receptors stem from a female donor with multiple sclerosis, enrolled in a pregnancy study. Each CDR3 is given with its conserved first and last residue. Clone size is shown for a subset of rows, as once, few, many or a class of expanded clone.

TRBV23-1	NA	CALVGAGGLQASGNTIYF
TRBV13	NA	CASSFVAGGPLNEQFF
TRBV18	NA	CASSPALDDEQFF
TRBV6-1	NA	CASSGRQRNTIYF
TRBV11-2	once	CASSPGGYGYTF
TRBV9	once	CASSSGTGYEQYF
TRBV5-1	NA	CASSLPGTDTQYF
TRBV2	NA	CASSEALRGARGYTF
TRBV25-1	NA	CASSDPLTGVSNEQFF
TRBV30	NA	CAWRRDRHYNEQFF
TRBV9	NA	CASSVSGGSYNEQFF
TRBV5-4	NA	CASSSLFGENTGELFF
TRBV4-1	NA	CASSHWKGVSYNSPLHF
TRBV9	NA	CASSKQVLNTEAFF
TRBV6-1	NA	CASSVDRGQPQHF
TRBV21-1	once	CASSKAGGSYYGYTF
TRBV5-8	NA	CASSSGQGYEAFF
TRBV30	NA	CAWSVQGWGYTF
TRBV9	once	CASSVGGSYEQYF
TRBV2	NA	CASSPGLGETDTQYF
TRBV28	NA	CASSLSPYFQPQHF
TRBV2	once	CASSFRTGEAFF
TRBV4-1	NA	CASSHGTNSYEQYF
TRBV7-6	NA	CASSSSPDRIGGYTF
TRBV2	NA	CASKRLAGNTDTQYF
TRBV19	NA	CASSADRGVSPQHF
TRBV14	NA	CASSQLQDSYEQYF
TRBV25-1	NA	CASSEFGGSSGNTIYF
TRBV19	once	CASSTDLRRGMNTEAFF
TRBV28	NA	CASSSSRGEDEAFF
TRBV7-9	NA	CASSPRVGDLYEQYF
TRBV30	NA	CAWSVDATGGKGPFF
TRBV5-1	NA	CASQGNTDTQYF
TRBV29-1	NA	CSVVEQYNEQFF
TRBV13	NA	CASSLVGGSSTDTQYF
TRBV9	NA	CASSVRGGVGGYNEQFF
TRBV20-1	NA	CSARDRGEQYF
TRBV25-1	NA	CASRTGGSGYTF
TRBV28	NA	CASTPLRVAGNTGELFF
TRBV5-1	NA	CASSPGTGDNEQFF
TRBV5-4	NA	CASSPDRDYGYTF
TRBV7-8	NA	CASSLAGVRTGAYEQYF
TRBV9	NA	CASSVDALAGRSYNEQFF
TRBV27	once	CASSSRLAGLSEQYF
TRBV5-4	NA	CASREGLFNEQFF
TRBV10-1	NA	CASSWDNTDTQYF
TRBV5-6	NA	CASSLWSHRGNYEQYF
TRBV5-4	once	CASSLQGDSGNTIYF
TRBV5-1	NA	CASSLGGEETQYF
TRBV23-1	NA	CASSQSGQGIYGYTF
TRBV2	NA	CASSGDRNYGYTF